The clone carrying this TCR beta chain was counted a few times. The antigen is undetermined. The sample is drawn from a study of identical twins. Study observations and caveats: Models underestimated how often monozygotic twins shared out-of-frame TCR alpha.

TCRdb used MiXCR to reprocess the 5' RACE reads, holding one entry per CDR3 protein. The repertoire has about 480,000 distinct CDR3 sequences, 13% to 15% of them found once; the top ten carry about 0.52%. This CDR3 region has 15 residues. J lost 6 bases, V lost 7 bases, and 11 bases had no gene match. The sample was also reused in another study, on yellow fever vaccine responses in identical twins. In that study: It has been reported that, in twins, the vaccine T cell response seemed partly convergent and partly personalized.

The TCR sequence derives from a young woman in good health. The V call is TRBV12-3 or TRBV12-4, the J call TRBJ2-3; 9 bases map to TRBD2. Input material: CD4+ T cells sorted from blood. The DNA of the CDR3 is TGTGCCAGCACGGCGGGGGTAGCGGGGGCGGATACGCAGTATTTT. Its protein is CASTAGVAGADTQYF.